This TCR beta chain appears in the sequencing data of a study of blood T cell repertoires in COVID-19. For the study at large: Acute-phase and convalescent COVID-19 samples originated in the United States, Italy and Spain.

Original processing methods: Reference gene primers were amplified, and this amplification served to estimate nucleated cell counts. The method was immunoSEQ multiplex PCR; TCRdb's version includes in-frame clones alone and lacks a portion of them. The DNA was the basis for D and trimming; V, J and clone size are from that table. The sample includes 150,000 to 200,000 clones, roughly four fifths of them seen just once. Seattle's cohort entered during active infection and was followed longitudinally. Per germline, CDR1 SGHRS and CDR2 YFSETQ. Trimming took off 1 base at V and 5 bases at J, with 15 bases between the two ends. CDR3 length equals 15 residues.

Sequenced input: peripheral blood. The chain has TRBV5-1 and TRBJ2-5, with D perhaps TRBD1 (7 bases). This clonotype was sampled from a woman aged 80 or older with COVID-19, enrolled during active disease. The CDR3 nucleotides are TGCGCCAGCAGCTTGTACCTAGCAGGGGGGGAGACCCAGTACTTC. Translated, it gives CASSLYLAGGETQYF.